A single T cell receptor beta chain is shown here with its context. This entry comes from a study of cytomegalovirus exposure and HLA in healthy donors. There are 15 residues in the CDR3. With V trimmed by 4 bases and J by 0 bases, 7 bases remained unmatched. Germline CDR1 SGHRS, CDR2 YFSETQ. Both 60 Vbeta primers and 13 Jbeta primers went into the PCR. Libraries were prepared by immunoSEQ multiplex PCR; TCRdb keeps only in-frame clonotypes and omits some of them. The sample has 150,000 to 200,000 clones; the top ten hold about 0.8%. The sequence came from a woman aged 18-30 years in good health and CMV-seropositive. Material for sequencing was PBMCs. The chain joins TRBV5-1 to TRBJ2-7; 7 nucleotides match TRBD2. CDR3: CASSPTSVYSYEQYF. The CDR3 nucleotides are TGCGCCAGCAGCCCCACTAGCGTATACTCCTACGAGCAGTACTTC.